This T cell receptor (beta chain) was recovered during a study of vaccination and CD4 T cells after COVID-19. CDR3 length: 14 residues. The V segment lost 7 bases and the J segment 4 bases; nucleotides outside the gene matches: 5. Germline V gene lookup returns CDR1 LGHNT and CDR2 FRNRAP. Treatment here: approximately nine-day PBMC culture with coronavirus spike peptide pools or control peptides (ViraFEST assay). The Oncomine TCR Beta short-read assay sequenced DNA from cultured CD4+ T cells. TCRdb re-derived calls from the PCR reads in MiXCR, one entry per CDR3 protein. The sample includes 15,000 or so distinct CDR3 sequences, 30% to 45% of them seen just once. This clonotype has only a few counts. What it binds is unknown.

This TCR came from a human donor with COVID-19. V and J are TRBV12-5 and TRBJ2-2; 8 nucleotides match TRBD1. The sample consisted of cultured CD4+ T cells from blood. CDR3 DNA sequence: TGTGCTAGTGCCCCGGACAGGGTCACCGGGGAGCTGTTTTTT. Translating gives CASAPDRVTGELFF.